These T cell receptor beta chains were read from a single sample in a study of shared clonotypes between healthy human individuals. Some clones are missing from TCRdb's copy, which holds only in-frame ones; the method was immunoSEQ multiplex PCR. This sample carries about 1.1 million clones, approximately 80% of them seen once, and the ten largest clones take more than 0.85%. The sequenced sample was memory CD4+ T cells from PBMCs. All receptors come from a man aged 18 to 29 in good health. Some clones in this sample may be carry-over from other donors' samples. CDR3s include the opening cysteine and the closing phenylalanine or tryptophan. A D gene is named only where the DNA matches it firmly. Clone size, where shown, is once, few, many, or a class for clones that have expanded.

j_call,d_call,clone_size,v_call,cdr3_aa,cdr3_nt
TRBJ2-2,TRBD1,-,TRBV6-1,CASSELWTGMNTGELFF,TGTGCCAGCAGTGAATTATGGACAGGGATGAACACCGGGGAGCTGTTTTTT
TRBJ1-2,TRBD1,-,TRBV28,CASSLRDRSGYGYTF,TGTGCCAGCAGTTTACGGGACAGGTCGGGCTATGGCTACACCTTC
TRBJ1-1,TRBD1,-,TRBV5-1,CASSSNPTGTTEAFF,TGCGCCAGCAGCTCCAATCCGACAGGGACCACTGAAGCTTTCTTT
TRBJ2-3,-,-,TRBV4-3,CASSRNGASAIDTQYF,TGCGCCAGCAGCCGGAATGGGGCTAGCGCGATAGATACGCAGTATTTT
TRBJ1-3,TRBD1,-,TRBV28,CASSSGGQNTIYF,TGTGCCAGCAGTTCAGGGGGCCAAAACACCATATATTTT
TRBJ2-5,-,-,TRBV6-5,CASSYRAPRGTQYF,TGTGCCAGCAGTTACAGGGCCCCCCGTGGGACCCAGTACTTC
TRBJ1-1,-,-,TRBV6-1,CASSKQGWNTEAFF,TGTGCCAGCAGTAAACAGGGTTGGAACACTGAAGCTTTCTTT
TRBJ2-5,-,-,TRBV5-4,CASSLAVGDSQETQYF,TGTGCCAGCAGCTTAGCCGTGGGGGACTCTCAAGAGACCCAGTACTTC
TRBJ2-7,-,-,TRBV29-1,CSVDILGGERGEQYF,TGCAGCGTTGATATCCTAGGAGGGGAAAGGGGGGAGCAGTACTTC
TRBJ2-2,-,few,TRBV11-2,CASSLPSSGELFF,TGTGCCAGCAGCTTGCCTAGCTCCGGGGAGCTGTTTTTT
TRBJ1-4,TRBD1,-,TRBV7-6,CASSNPSWTGGGEEKLFF,TGTGCCAGCAGCAACCCTTCGTGGACAGGGGGTGGCGAAGAAAAACTGTTTTTT
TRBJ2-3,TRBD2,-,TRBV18,CASSPLSGRDTQYF,TGTGCCAGCTCACCACTTAGCGGGAGAGATACGCAGTATTTT
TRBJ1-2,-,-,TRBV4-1,CASSPRRDTNYGYTF,TGCGCCAGCAGCCCCCGGCGAGATACTAACTATGGCTACACCTTC
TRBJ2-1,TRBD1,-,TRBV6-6,CASIAGTGGWSEQFF,TGTGCCAGCATTGCCGGGACAGGGGGTTGGAGTGAGCAGTTCTTC
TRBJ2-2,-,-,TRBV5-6,CASSLGALTGELFF,TGTGCCAGCAGCTTGGGCGCTTTAACCGGGGAGCTGTTTTTT
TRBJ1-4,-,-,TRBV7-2,CASSLARGGEKLFF,TGTGCCAGCAGCTTAGCCAGGGGTGGGGAAAAACTGTTTTTT
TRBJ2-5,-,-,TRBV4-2,CASSQDWQDGGTQYF,TGTGCCAGCAGCCAAGACTGGCAAGATGGGGGGACCCAGTACTTC
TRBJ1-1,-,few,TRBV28,CATKPLTTEAFF,TGTGCCACAAAGCCCTTAACAACGGAAGCTTTCTTT
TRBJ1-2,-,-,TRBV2,CASSEQGLSYGYTF,TGTGCCAGCAGTGAACAGGGCCTATCCTATGGCTACACCTTC
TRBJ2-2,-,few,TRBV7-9,CASSLRTRGVTGELFF,TGTGCCAGCAGCTTGCGGACAAGGGGTGTGACCGGGGAGCTGTTTTTT
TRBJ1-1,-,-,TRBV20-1,CSATQDSVAFF,TGCAGTGCTACCCAAGACAGCGTGGCTTTCTTT
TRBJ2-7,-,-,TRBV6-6,CASSYRTQSYEQYF,TGTGCCAGCAGTTACCGGACCCAATCCTACGAGCAGTACTTC
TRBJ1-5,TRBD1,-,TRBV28,CASSPYDRDRGAQPQHF,TGTGCCAGCAGTCCCTACGACCGGGACAGGGGGGCTCAGCCCCAGCATTTT
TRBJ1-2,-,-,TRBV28,CASAQPTYGYTF,TGTGCCAGCGCCCAGCCGACCTATGGCTACACCTTC
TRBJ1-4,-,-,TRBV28,CASSLSSEGNEKLFF,TGTGCCAGCAGTTTATCGTCGGAGGGAAATGAAAAACTGTTTTTT
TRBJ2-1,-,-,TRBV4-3,CASSQAATGYNEQFF,TGCGCCAGCAGCCAGGCGGCAACAGGGTACAATGAGCAGTTCTTC
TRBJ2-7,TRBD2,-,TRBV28,CATGRGSSYEQYF,TGTGCCACGGGGCGGGGGAGCTCCTACGAGCAGTACTTC
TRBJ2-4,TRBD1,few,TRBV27,CASSTQTGVGNIQYF,TGTGCCAGCAGTACCCAAACAGGGGTAGGAAACATTCAGTACTTC
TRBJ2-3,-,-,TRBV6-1,CASSVLAPGTDTQYF,TGTGCCAGCAGTGTACTAGCTCCAGGGACAGATACGCAGTATTTT
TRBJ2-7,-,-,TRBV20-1,CSARDFYEQYF,TGCAGTGCTAGAGATTTTTACGAGCAGTACTTC
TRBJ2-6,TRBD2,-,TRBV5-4,CASSWSSGRSGANVLTF,TGTGCCAGCAGCTGGTCTAGCGGGAGGTCTGGGGCCAACGTCCTGACTTTC
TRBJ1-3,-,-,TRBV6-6,CASTEIGGNTIYF,TGTGCCAGCACCGAAATAGGCGGAAACACCATATATTTT
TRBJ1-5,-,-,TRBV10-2,CASTRDPLGSSGQPQHF,TGCGCCAGCACTCGGGACCCTCTCGGGAGTTCGGGTCAGCCCCAGCATTTT
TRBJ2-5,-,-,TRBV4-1,CASSHGVLETQYF,TGCGCCAGCAGCCACGGGGTACTAGAGACCCAGTACTTC
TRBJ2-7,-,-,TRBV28,CASSPPRGSSYEQYF,TGTGCCAGCAGTCCCCCAAGGGGGTCCTCCTACGAGCAGTACTTC
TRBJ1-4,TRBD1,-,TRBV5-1,CASSAGTGSEKLFF,TGCGCCAGCAGCGCCGGGACAGGGAGTGAAAAACTGTTTTTT
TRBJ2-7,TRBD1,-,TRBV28,CASSLQGALSYEQYF,TGTGCCAGCAGCTTACAGGGGGCCCTTTCCTACGAGCAGTACTTC
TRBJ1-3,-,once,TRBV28,CASSYFDGSSGNTIYF,TGTGCCAGCAGTTACTTCGACGGGAGCTCTGGAAACACCATATATTTT
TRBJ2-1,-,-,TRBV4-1,CASSIASLAGTKGSHNEQFF,TGCGCCAGCAGCATTGCTAGCCTCGCGGGAACCAAGGGGTCGCACAATGAGCAGTTCTTC
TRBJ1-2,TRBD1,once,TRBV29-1,CSVESQGASGYTF,TGCAGCGTTGAATCACAGGGGGCGTCTGGCTACACCTTC
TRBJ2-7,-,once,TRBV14,CASSRIGQSFSYEQYF,TGTGCCAGCAGCCGTATCGGACAGAGCTTTTCCTACGAGCAGTACTTC
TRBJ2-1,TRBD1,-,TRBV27,CASSRGRGYNEQFF,TGTGCCAGCTCCAGGGGGAGAGGCTACAATGAGCAGTTCTTC
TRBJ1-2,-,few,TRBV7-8,CASSLAGKLQGYTF,TGTGCCAGCAGCTTAGCAGGGAAGCTGCAGGGCTACACCTTC
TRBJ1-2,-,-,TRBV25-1,CASSGSGGFYGYTF,TGTGCCAGCAGTGGCTCGGGGGGGTTCTATGGCTACACCTTC
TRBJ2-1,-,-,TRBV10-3,CAISESVGEQFF,TGTGCCATCAGTGAGTCGGTTGGTGAGCAGTTCTTC
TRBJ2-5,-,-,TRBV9,CASSVRAQETQYF,TGTGCCAGCAGCGTCAGGGCACAAGAGACCCAGTACTTC